This is a list of T cell receptor beta chains from one sample in a study of blood T cell repertoires in COVID-19. Assay used: immunoSEQ multiplex PCR; TCRdb lists only in-frame clones, some missing. This table holds about 140,000 clones, approximately 91% found once. Sequenced: peripheral blood. These receptors were collected from a man aged 65 to 79 with acute or convalescent COVID-19. Each CDR3 is given with its conserved first and last residue. Each record gives: J gene, V gene, CDR3 protein.

TRBJ2-7 TRBV10-3 CAISERAGAGEQYF
TRBJ2-3 TRBV5-6 CASSFALLAGSTDTQYF
TRBJ2-7 TRBV28 CATLPGAGASYEQYF
TRBJ1-3 TRBV7-2 CASSLGWRQSSGNTIYF
TRBJ2-6 TRBV28 CASSLAGTGTSGANVLTF
TRBJ2-2 TRBV9 CATKYTSERPGLGTGELFF
TRBJ1-1 TRBV20-1 CSASGQGEAFF
TRBJ1-2 TRBV2 CASSPNGFLYGYTF
TRBJ2-6 TRBV10-1 CASRGAGANVLTF
TRBJ2-2 TRBV3-1/TRBV3-2 CASSSAGQGFTGELFF
TRBJ1-4 TRBV29-1 CSVKQGVGEKLFF
TRBJ2-6 TRBV5-4 CASSLGGSGVNVLTF
TRBJ1-2 TRBV30 CARLDRVNYGYTF
TRBJ2-1 TRBV4-1 CASSQERGREHEQFF
TRBJ1-5 TRBV28 CASSRQGARSNQPQHF
TRBJ2-6 TRBV6-5 CASSPGGSGANVLTF
TRBJ1-5 TRBV6-1 CASSESVLNQPQHF
TRBJ1-1 TRBV6-1 CASSETGLGTEAFF
TRBJ1-5 TRBV6-5 CASTLVDRANQPQHF
TRBJ1-5 TRBV7-2 CASSRQQGGNQPQHF
TRBJ2-5 TRBV11-2 CASSPRGAGALTETQYF
TRBJ1-1 TRBV20-1 CSASRYTEAFF
TRBJ1-1 TRBV24-1 CATRGQGMNTEAFF